A single sample is the source of the 11 T cell receptor beta chains below, sequenced in a study of naive and memory T cell subsets. Two oligonucleotides, mixed equimolar, formed the beta constant-region primer covering TRBC1 and TRBC2. Nested alpha and beta constant-region primers with the SP2 primer drove four PCR rounds on ligated cDNA. MiXCR was run by TCRdb on the UMI-ligation and nested PCR reads, yielding one entry per CDR3 protein. The repertoire consists of about 82,000 distinct CDR3 sequences, with about 8.2% occurring once and the leading ten covering less than 1.5%. What was sequenced was naive CD8+ T cells from blood. Receptor source: a human donor in good health.

This clonotype was found many times. The V and J genes are TRBV29-1 and TRBJ2-7; 7 nucleotides align to TRBD2. J lost 5 bases, V lost 0 bases, and 7 bases had no gene match. The CDR3 has 14 residues. Germline V lookup: CDR1 SQVTM, CDR2 ANQGSEA. As DNA, the CDR3 is TGCAGCGTTGAAGATGCGGGAGCCACCGACGAGCAGTACTTC. Its translation: CSVEDAGATDEQYF.

This clonotype showed up just a few times. The genes are TRBV5-6 and TRBJ2-7; 7 positions match TRBD1. CDR1 and CDR2 from the germline V gene are SGHDT and YYEEEE. This CDR3 has 13 amino acids. Trimming at V came to 5 bases and at J to 3 bases, leaving 5 bases not matched to a gene. In DNA form, the CDR3 reads TGTGCCAGCAGTGGGACAGTGGACTACGAGCAGTACTTC. Translated, it gives CASSGTVDYEQYF.

This clonotype turned up a few times. The rearrangement uses TRBV20-1 and TRBJ1-2, with D unclear. This CDR3 is 11 amino acids long. Between the trimmed V and J ends, which lost 2 bases and 10 bases, there was a span of 11 bases. In germline, CDR1 is DFQATT, CDR2 SNEGSKA (reference sequence). CDR3 DNA: TGCAGTGCTAGAACCGGGCTTTACTACACCTTC. Its protein product is CSARTGLYYTF.

The chain is built from TRBV19 and TRBJ2-1; no reliable D call. CDR1 is LNHDA, CDR2 SQIVND, per germline (reference sequence). V was trimmed by 1 base and J by 0 bases, leaving 7 bases between them. CDR3 length: 15 amino acids. The CDR3: CASSIANPSYNEQFF. In DNA, the CDR3 is TGTGCCAGTAGTATAGCCAACCCCTCCTACAATGAGCAGTTCTTC.

Only a few counts were recorded for this clonotype. The chain has TRBV28 and TRBJ1-1; D not resolved. The germline CDR1 and CDR2 sequences are MDHEN and SYDVKM. The CDR3 has 15 amino acids. Trimming stripped 2 bases from V and 1 base from J, with 11 bases between. CDR3 amino acids: CASSLGFGGNTEAFF. The CDR3 DNA follows: TGTGCCAGCAGTTTAGGATTTGGCGGGAACACTGAAGCTTTCTTT.

This clonotype was counted between two and nine times. This sequence joins TRBV6-2 or TRBV6-3 and TRBJ2-2; 12 bases match TRBD2. Trimming took 7 bases from V and 3 from J; bases not matched to a gene: 9. The CDR3 extends over 17 amino acids. Germline assignment: CDR1 MNHEY and CDR2 SVGEGT. The CDR3 here is CASTMLAGGVDTGELFF. The CDR3 nucleotides are TGTGCCAGCACCATGCTAGCGGGAGGGGTCGACACCGGGGAGCTGTTTTTT.

The CDR3 loop reads CASSQQRYGYTF. CDR3 nucleotide sequence: TGTGCCAGCAGCCAGCAGCGCTATGGCTACACCTTC. The V and J genes are TRBV14 and TRBJ1-2, with D unclear. The length of the CDR3 is 12 residues. Germline-derived CDR1 and CDR2 are SGHDN and FVKESK. Trimming pared 3 bases from V and 4 bases from J, leaving 6 bases between.

This clonotype turned up a few times. The chain links TRBV20-1 to TRBJ2-7; 10 bases line up with TRBD2. The V and J ends lost 6 bases and 4 bases, in that order; junction bases with no gene match: 12. This CDR3 has 15 amino acids. Germline V lookup: CDR1 DFQATT, CDR2 SNEGSKA (reference sequence). The CDR3 is CSARVEVAGGYEQYF. The CDR3 DNA is TGCAGTGCCAGGGTCGAGGTAGCGGGAGGATACGAGCAGTACTTC.

This clonotype was found a few times. The rearrangement joins TRBV12-3 or TRBV12-4 to TRBJ1-2; weak D call: TRBD1 (6 bases). This CDR3 comprises 13 residues. V lost 5 bases to trimming and J lost 4 bases, with 11 bases between them. CDR3 sequence (DNA): TGTGCCAGCAGTCCTACAGGGTCCTATGGCTACACCTTC. As protein: CASSPTGSYGYTF.

V usage is TRBV5-6 and J usage is TRBJ2-7; tentative D call: TRBD1 (5 bases). The length of the CDR3 is 14 residues. Trimming stripped 4 bases from V and 3 bases from J, with 14 bases between. CDR1 is SGHDT, CDR2 YYEEEE, per germline. DNA of the CDR3: TGTGCCAGCAGCCCGACAGTCTCCAGCTACGAGCAGTACTTC. Its translation: CASSPTVSSYEQYF.

This clonotype has at least ten counts. This chain connects TRBV7-9 to TRBJ2-5; D unresolved. CDR3 length equals 14 residues. The germline gives CDR1 SEHNR, CDR2 FQNEAQ (reference sequence). V was pared by 5 bases and J by 3 bases, with 13 bases between. CDR3 sequence reads: CASSLLDGEETQYF. DNA for the CDR3: TGTGCCAGCAGCCTACTGGACGGTGAAGAGACCCAGTACTTC.